Listed below are T cell receptor beta chains from one sample, sequenced in a study of T cells after yellow fever vaccination. Each CDR3 protein is one row after TCRdb ran MiXCR on the 5' RACE reads. The sample consists of some 300,000 distinct CDR3 sequences, 7.5% to 9.5% of them appearing once. The sample was CD4+ T cells sorted from PBMCs, taken 5 days after the yellow fever booster vaccination. Receptors originate from a man between 18 and 29 years old who received the YFV17D yellow fever vaccine. The CDR3 runs from the conserved cysteine through the conserved F or W. Fields, in order: CDR3 length, clone size, D gene, J gene, V gene, CDR3 DNA, CDR3 protein. D genes are given only for firm matches. Expanded clones are given a class, and other clones once, few, many or no size at all.

>18|few|TRBD2|TRBJ2-3|TRBV4-2
TGTGCCAGCAGCCTCCGACTAGCGGGGGGGCCACTTACAGATACGCAGTATTTT
CASSLRLAGGPLTDTQYF
>17|.|TRBD1|TRBJ1-5|TRBV6-6
TGTGCCAGCAGTCCGAATCCGGGACAGGGGACGAAGGTGGCCCAGCATTTT
CASSPNPGQGTKVAQHF
>14|few|TRBD1|TRBJ1-4|TRBV12-3/TRBV12-4
TGTGCCAGCAGCCCCAGGGGGCGGAATGAAAAACTGTTTTTT
CASSPRGRNEKLFF
>16|few|.|TRBJ2-3|TRBV4-3
TGCGCCAGCAGCCAAGCTGGAGGGGCGAGCACAGATACGCAGTATTTT
CASSQAGGASTDTQYF
>17|.|.|TRBJ2-2|TRBV19
TGTGCCAGTACCACTAGGACAGACGATTGGGGCACCGGGGAGCTGTTTTTT
CASTTRTDDWGTGELFF
>13|few|.|TRBJ1-5|TRBV20-1
TGCAGTGCTAACGAGGATAGCAATCAGCCCCAGCATTTT
CSANEDSNQPQHF
>12|.|.|TRBJ2-5|TRBV12-3/TRBV12-4
TGTGCCAGCAGCCCGGTCAGAGAGACCCAGTACTTC
CASSPVRETQYF
>16|many|.|TRBJ1-4|TRBV18
TGTGCCAGCTCACCGGGGACGGTTGCAACTAATGAAAAACTGTTTTTT
CASSPGTVATNEKLFF
>14|few|.|TRBJ2-2|TRBV28
TGTGCCAGCAGTTTAAGTTGGAACACCGGGGAGCTGTTTTTT
CASSLSWNTGELFF
>14|.|.|TRBJ2-7|TRBV4-3
TGCGCCAGCAGCCCTAGAGGCCTTCATGACGAGCAGTACTTC
CASSPRGLHDEQYF
>19|.|TRBD1|TRBJ2-6|TRBV11-2
TGTGCCAGCAGCTTAATCTCGGGACAGGCCAACTCTGGGGCCAACGTCCTGACTTTC
CASSLISGQANSGANVLTF
>16|few|.|TRBJ1-4|TRBV10-3
TGTGCCATCAGTGAAGGACCGGGATCAAGGAATGAAAAACTGTTTTTT
CAISEGPGSRNEKLFF
>16|.|.|TRBJ2-5|TRBV4-2
TGTGCCAGCAGCCGCAGTAAGTCGGACGGAGAAGAGACCCAGTACTTC
CASSRSKSDGEETQYF
>13|.|.|TRBJ2-1|TRBV24-1
TGTGCCACCAGTGCTCAGCAGTCTAATGAGCAGTTCTTC
CATSAQQSNEQFF
>15|.|TRBD2|TRBJ2-7|TRBV18
TGTGCCAGCTCACCACGAGCGGGGGGGCTCTACGAGCAGTACTTC
CASSPRAGGLYEQYF
>15|few|TRBD1|TRBJ1-1|TRBV9
TGTGCCAGCAGCGCAAGACAGGGACTGAACACTGAAGCTTTCTTT
CASSARQGLNTEAFF
>13|.|.|TRBJ1-1|TRBV5-1
TGCGCCAGCAGCTTGGAGGGTAATGGTGAAGCTTTCTTT
CASSLEGNGEAFF
>15|few|.|TRBJ1-1|TRBV6-1
TGTGCCAGCAGTGTCAGTCCAACTAGGAACACTGAAGCTTTCTTT
CASSVSPTRNTEAFF
>13|.|.|TRBJ2-2|TRBV10-3
TGTGCCGCTTGGAGTTCGGTGACCGGGGAGCTGTTTTTT
CAAWSSVTGELFF
>14|few|.|TRBJ1-5|TRBV12-3/TRBV12-4
TGTGCCAGCAGTAGAACGGCCATCAATCAGCCCCAGCATTTT
CASSRTAINQPQHF
>14|.|.|TRBJ2-2|TRBV15
TGTGCCACCAGCAGAGATTCACACCTCGGGGAGCTGTTTTTT
CATSRDSHLGELFF
>15|.|.|TRBJ1-5|TRBV6-2/TRBV6-3
TGTGCCAGCAGTCCCCGGAGGGACACTAATCAGCCCCAGCATTTT
CASSPRRDTNQPQHF
>14|many|.|TRBJ2-7|TRBV7-6
TGTGCCAGCAGCTCAGTTCGGGGGTACCACGAGCAGTACTTC
CASSSVRGYHEQYF
>14|many|.|TRBJ1-6|TRBV5-5
TGTGCCAGCAGCTTGCGGGCAAGGGATTCACCCCTCCACTTT
CASSLRARDSPLHF
>14|.|.|TRBJ1-2|TRBV6-5
TGTGCCAGCAGTTCCCGCGACAGGAACTATGGCTACACCTTC
CASSSRDRNYGYTF
>16|.|.|TRBJ1-5|TRBV7-2
TGTGCCAGCAGCTCCGGTGTGGCAATAGGCAATCAGCCCCAGCATTTT
CASSSGVAIGNQPQHF
>17|.|.|TRBJ1-2|TRBV4-3
TGCGCCAGCAGCCCTCAGGGAGAAGAGCGGGTTGGGTATGGCTACACCTTC
CASSPQGEERVGYGYTF
>13|.|.|TRBJ1-1|TRBV20-1
TGCAGTGCTAGAGACGGCCGGAACACTGAAGCTTTCTTT
CSARDGRNTEAFF
>13|.|.|TRBJ2-1|TRBV29-1
TGCAGCGTTTCAACTGGGATCGGTGAAGAGCAGTTCTTC
CSVSTGIGEEQFF
>16|.|.|TRBJ1-3|TRBV15
TGTGCCACCAGCAGAGATCGAGAGGCGGGCGGAAACACCATATATTTT
CATSRDREAGGNTIYF
>13|few|.|TRBJ2-3|TRBV27
TGTGCCAGCAGTTTAGGTCAAGCGAATACGCAGTATTTT
CASSLGQANTQYF
>16|.|TRBD1|TRBJ1-2|TRBV6-2/TRBV6-3
TGTGCCAGCAGCCGCCGGACAGGGGGCAAGAGCGATGGCTACACCTTC
CASSRRTGGKSDGYTF
>13|few|TRBD2|TRBJ2-3|TRBV20-1
TGCAGTGCTAACGCGGGACTAGCGGATACGCAGTATTTT
CSANAGLADTQYF
>16|.|TRBD1|TRBJ2-3|TRBV3-1
TGTGCCAGCAGCCATTACCGGGACAGGGGAACAGATACGCAGTATTTT
CASSHYRDRGTDTQYF
>15|many|.|TRBJ2-3|TRBV5-6
TGTGCCAGCAGCTTAGACTATTCTAGCACAGATACGCAGTATTTT
CASSLDYSSTDTQYF
>16|few|TRBD1|TRBJ2-5|TRBV5-1
TGCGCCAGCAGCTTTGACAGGGGAGTGAGCATAGAGACCCAGTACTTC
CASSFDRGVSIETQYF
>15|few|.|TRBJ2-5|TRBV6-5
TGTGCCAGCAGAACCAACCCCAGGGGCCGGGAGACCCAGTACTTC
CASRTNPRGRETQYF
>16|few|.|TRBJ1-5|TRBV19
TGTGCCAGTAGCCCCAGGGTGGGGGGGGCGGAACAGCCCCAGCATTTT
CASSPRVGGAEQPQHF
>15|.|.|TRBJ2-2|TRBV19
TGTGCCAGTAGTAGGACTGAAACGAACACCGGGGAGCTGTTTTTT
CASSRTETNTGELFF
>18|many|TRBD1|TRBJ2-7|TRBV4-2
TGTGCCAGCAGCCAAGATCTTTCGGTCACAGGGGTTTTCTACGAGCAGTACTTC
CASSQDLSVTGVFYEQYF
>17|many|TRBD2|TRBJ2-1|TRBV10-3
TGTGCCATCAGTGCCCCCAGCTCTAGCGGGGGGATATATGAGCAGTTCTTC
CAISAPSSSGGIYEQFF
>17|few|TRBD1|TRBJ1-2|TRBV5-5
TGTGCCAGCAGCTTTAAACAGGGGGCGTTGTCAGGCTATGGCTACACCTTC
CASSFKQGALSGYGYTF
>13|few|.|TRBJ2-7|TRBV3-1
TGTGCCAGCAGCCAATTCCTGGGGGTTCAGCAGTACTTC
CASSQFLGVQQYF
>15|few|TRBD1|TRBJ1-2|TRBV5-1
TGCGCCAGCAGCTTAAGACAGGGCCAGGTCTATGGCTACACCTTC
CASSLRQGQVYGYTF
>14|.|.|TRBJ1-5|TRBV9
TGTGCCAGCAGCGTGGACGAGCGATTGGTGCCCCAGCATTTT
CASSVDERLVPQHF
>16|.|TRBD2|TRBJ2-3|TRBV12-3/TRBV12-4
TGTGCCAGCAGCAGAGGACTAGCGGCTAGCACAGATACGCAGTATTTT
CASSRGLAASTDTQYF
>13|.|.|TRBJ1-2|TRBV10-3
TGTGCCATCAGTGAGCCCTACGGGGCCGGCTACACCTTC
CAISEPYGAGYTF
>14|few|.|TRBJ2-5|TRBV20-1
TGCAGTGCTAGACGTGGGGGGGCCAGGGAGACCCAGTACTTC
CSARRGGARETQYF
>18|many|TRBD2|TRBJ2-3|TRBV7-9
TGTGCCAGCAGCTTAACTAGCGGGGGGGCCCGATCCACAGATACGCAGTATTTT
CASSLTSGGARSTDTQYF
>15|few|TRBD1|TRBJ2-7|TRBV7-8
TGTGCCAGCAGCCCGAGACGGGACAGGGGTTACGAGCAGTACTTC
CASSPRRDRGYEQYF
>16|.|.|TRBJ2-3|TRBV7-8
TGTGCCAGTACCTCCACCTGGGCAGGGTACACAGATACGCAGTATTTT
CASTSTWAGYTDTQYF
>14|few|.|TRBJ2-5|TRBV9
TGTGCCAGAAGCATGGGGCCGCCGGACGAGACCCAGTACTTC
CARSMGPPDETQYF
>15|few|TRBD2|TRBJ2-7|TRBV7-3
TGTGCCAGCAGCGAAGGACTAGCGGGCTCCTACGAGCAGTACTTC
CASSEGLAGSYEQYF
>14|many|TRBD1|TRBJ1-1|TRBV5-1
TGCGCCAGCAGCTTGGGGACAGGGACCACTGAAGCTTTCTTT
CASSLGTGTTEAFF
>15|few|TRBD1|TRBJ1-5|TRBV3-1
TGTGCCAGCAGCCAAGATGAGGCAGGGGGTCAGCCCCAGCATTTT
CASSQDEAGGQPQHF
>15|few|TRBD1|TRBJ1-1|TRBV5-5
TGTGCCAGCAGCTTAGGGACAGGGGGCATATTTCAAGCTTTCTTT
CASSLGTGGIFQAFF
>15|few|TRBD1|TRBJ2-7|TRBV7-2
TGTGCCAGCAGCCGTGACAGGGGTTACATCTCAGGGCAGTACTTC
CASSRDRGYISGQYF